This section outlines one T cell receptor (beta chain) sequence together with its context. This sample is drawn from a study of T cells in tuberculosis. No alpha-beta pairing information exists for these sequences. Assay used: immunoSEQ multiplex PCR; TCRdb lists only in-frame clones, some missing. The sample includes about 59,000 clones, 81% of them seen just once. The J segment lost 2 bases and the V segment lost 6 bases, leaving 5 bases of the junction unmatched. This CDR3 region has 14 residues. CDR1 SGHVS and CDR2 FNYEAQ come from the germline V gene. After thawing and overnight rest, PBMC were stained with GMM-loaded CD1B tetramer, viability dye and anti-CD3 for sorting. The lipid loaded on the CD1B tetramers was C32 glucose monomycolate from Rhodococcus equi.

The sequence came from an adult woman with latent tuberculosis. Sequencing input: CD1b-GMM tetramer-negative cells sorted from PBMCs. The V call is TRBV7-6, the J call TRBJ2-7; 9 nucleotides agree with TRBD1. CDR3 in DNA: TGTGCCAGCAGTTTCGGGACAGGGCCCTACGAGCAGTACTTC. Amino acid sequence: CASSFGTGPYEQYF.